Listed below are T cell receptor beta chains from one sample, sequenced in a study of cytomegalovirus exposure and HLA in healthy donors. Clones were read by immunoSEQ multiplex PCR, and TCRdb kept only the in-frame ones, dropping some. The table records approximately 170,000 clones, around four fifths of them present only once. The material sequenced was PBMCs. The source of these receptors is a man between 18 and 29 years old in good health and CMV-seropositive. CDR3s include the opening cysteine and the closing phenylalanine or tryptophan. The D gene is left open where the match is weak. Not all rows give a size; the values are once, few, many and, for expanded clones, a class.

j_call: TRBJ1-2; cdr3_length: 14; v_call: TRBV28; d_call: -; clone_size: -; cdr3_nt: TGTGCCAGCAGGTTATTACAGGGCGGGTATGGCTACACCTTC; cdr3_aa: CASRLLQGGYGYTF
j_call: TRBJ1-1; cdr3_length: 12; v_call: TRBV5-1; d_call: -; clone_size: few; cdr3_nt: TGCGCCAGCAGCTTGGGGGAGAGAGAAGCTTTCTTT; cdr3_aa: CASSLGEREAFF
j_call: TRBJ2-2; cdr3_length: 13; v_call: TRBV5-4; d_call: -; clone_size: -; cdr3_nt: TGTGCCACCGGACTGGATGCGACCGGGGAGCTGTTTTTT; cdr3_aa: CATGLDATGELFF
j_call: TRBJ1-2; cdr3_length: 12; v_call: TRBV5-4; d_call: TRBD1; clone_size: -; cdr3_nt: TGTGCCAGCACCGAGACAGGGCGAGGCTACACCTTC; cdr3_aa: CASTETGRGYTF
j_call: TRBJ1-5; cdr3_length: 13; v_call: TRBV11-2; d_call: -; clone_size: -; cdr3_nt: TGTGCCAGCAGCCTGGGGCAAGATCAGCCCCAGCATTTT; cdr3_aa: CASSLGQDQPQHF
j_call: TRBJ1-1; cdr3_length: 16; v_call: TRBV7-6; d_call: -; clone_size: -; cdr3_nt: TGTGCCAGCAGCTCCTACCTTAAACGAGTCAACACTGAAGCTTTCTTT; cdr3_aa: CASSSYLKRVNTEAFF
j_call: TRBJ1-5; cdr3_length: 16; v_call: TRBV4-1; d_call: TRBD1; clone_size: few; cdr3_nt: TGCGCCAGCAGCCCTCGTGAGGGGGCCCACAGTCAGCCCCAGCATTTT; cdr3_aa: CASSPREGAHSQPQHF
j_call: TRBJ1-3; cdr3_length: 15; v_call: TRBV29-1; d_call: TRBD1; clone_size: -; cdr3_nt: TGCAGCGTTTATATCCCGACAGGGAAGGAGGACACCATATATTTT; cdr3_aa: CSVYIPTGKEDTIYF
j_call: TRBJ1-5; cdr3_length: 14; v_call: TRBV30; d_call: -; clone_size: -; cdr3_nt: TGTGCCTGGAGTCGCAGGGATAGCAATCAGCCCCAGCATTTT; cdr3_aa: CAWSRRDSNQPQHF
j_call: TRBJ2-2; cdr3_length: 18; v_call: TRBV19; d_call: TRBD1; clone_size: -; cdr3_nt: TGTGCCAGTAGTCTGGATGTTCTCACAGGGGGCTCGGTCGGGGAGCTGTTTTTT; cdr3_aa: CASSLDVLTGGSVGELFF
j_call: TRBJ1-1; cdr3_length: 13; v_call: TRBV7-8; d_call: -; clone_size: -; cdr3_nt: TGTGCCAGCAGCTTAGGTCACGGCACTGAAGCTTTCTTT; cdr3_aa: CASSLGHGTEAFF
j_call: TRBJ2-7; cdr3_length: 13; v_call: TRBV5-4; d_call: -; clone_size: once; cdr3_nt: TGTGCCAGCAGCTTGGAAACAGGCTTCGAGCAGTACTTC; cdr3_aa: CASSLETGFEQYF
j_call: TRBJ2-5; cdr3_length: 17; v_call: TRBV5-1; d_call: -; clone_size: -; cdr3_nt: TGCGCCAGCAGCGTCAACCCGCAGGGCTGGGGAGGAGAGACCCAGTACTTC; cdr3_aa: CASSVNPQGWGGETQYF
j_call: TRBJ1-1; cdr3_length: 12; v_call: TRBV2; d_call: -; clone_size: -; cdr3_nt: TGTGCCAGCAGCGAGGACAGCCCCACGGCTTTCTTT; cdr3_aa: CASSEDSPTAFF
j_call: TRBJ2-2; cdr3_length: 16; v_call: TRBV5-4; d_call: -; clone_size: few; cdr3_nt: TGTGCCAGCAGCCAGGTCACAGGACAGAACACCGGGGAGCTGTTTTTT; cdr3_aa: CASSQVTGQNTGELFF
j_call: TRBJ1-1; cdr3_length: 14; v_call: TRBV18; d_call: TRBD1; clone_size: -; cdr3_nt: TGTGCCAGCTCCCAATACAGGGGGAACACTGAAGCTTTCTTT; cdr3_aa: CASSQYRGNTEAFF
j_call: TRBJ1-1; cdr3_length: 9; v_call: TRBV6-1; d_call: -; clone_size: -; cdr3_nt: TGTGCCAGCAGTGTGGGGGAGGTATTT; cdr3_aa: CASSVGEVF
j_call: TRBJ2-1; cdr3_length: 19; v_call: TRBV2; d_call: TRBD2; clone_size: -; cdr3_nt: TGTGCCAGCGAGCCGGGACTAGCGGATGGACCCAGCTCCTACAATGAGCAGTTCTTC; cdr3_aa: CASEPGLADGPSSYNEQFF
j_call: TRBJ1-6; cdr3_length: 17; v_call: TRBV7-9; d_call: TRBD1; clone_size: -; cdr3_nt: TGTGCCAGCAGCCCGAAGTTAGACAGGGGGAATAATTCACCCCTCCACTTT; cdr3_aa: CASSPKLDRGNNSPLHF
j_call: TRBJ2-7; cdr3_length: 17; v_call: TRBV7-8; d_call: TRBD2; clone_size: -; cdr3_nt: TGTGCCAGCAGCTTAGCGGGTCTAGCGGGAGGATGGAGGGAGCAGTACTTC; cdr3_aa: CASSLAGLAGGWREQYF
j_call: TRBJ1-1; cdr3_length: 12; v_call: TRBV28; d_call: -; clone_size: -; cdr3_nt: TGTGCCACCGCAGACTACAACACTGAAGCTTTCTTT; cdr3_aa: CATADYNTEAFF
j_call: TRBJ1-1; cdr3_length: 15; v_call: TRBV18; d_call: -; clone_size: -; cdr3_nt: TGTGCCAGCTCACCGACGACAGACATGAACACTGAAGCTTTCTTT; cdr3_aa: CASSPTTDMNTEAFF
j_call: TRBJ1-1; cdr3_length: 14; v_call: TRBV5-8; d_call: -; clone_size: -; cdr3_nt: TGTGCCAGCAGCTTGGCAGTGATGAACACTGAAGCTTTCTTT; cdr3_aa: CASSLAVMNTEAFF
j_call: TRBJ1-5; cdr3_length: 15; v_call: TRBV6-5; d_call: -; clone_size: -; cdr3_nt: TGTGCCAGCAGTTATACCAGGGATCTCAATCAGCCCCAGCATTTT; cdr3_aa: CASSYTRDLNQPQHF
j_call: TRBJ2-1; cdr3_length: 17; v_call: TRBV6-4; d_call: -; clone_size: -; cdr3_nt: TGTGCCAGCAGTGACTCTTCCGGACTAAGCTCCTACAATGAGCAGTTCTTC; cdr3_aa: CASSDSSGLSSYNEQFF
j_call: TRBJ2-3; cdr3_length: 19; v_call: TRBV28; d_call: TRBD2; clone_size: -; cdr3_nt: TGTGCCAGCAGTTATCCGGCTAGCGGGAGGGGTTCTAGCACAGATACGCAGTATTTT; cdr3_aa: CASSYPASGRGSSTDTQYF
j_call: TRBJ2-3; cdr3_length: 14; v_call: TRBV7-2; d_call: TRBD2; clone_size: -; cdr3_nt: TGTGCCAGCAGTTCAGGACTAGTCACAGATACGCAGTATTTT; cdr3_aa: CASSSGLVTDTQYF
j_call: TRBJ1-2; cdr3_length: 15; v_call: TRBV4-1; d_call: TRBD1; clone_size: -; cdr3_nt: TGCGCCAGCCATGTCGGGGGACAGGGGACCCATGGCTACACCTTC; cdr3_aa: CASHVGGQGTHGYTF
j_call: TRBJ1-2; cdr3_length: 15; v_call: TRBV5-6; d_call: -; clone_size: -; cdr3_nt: TGTGCCAGCAGCTCGACCCTCGGGGGGCTAGTGGGCTACACCTTC; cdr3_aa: CASSSTLGGLVGYTF
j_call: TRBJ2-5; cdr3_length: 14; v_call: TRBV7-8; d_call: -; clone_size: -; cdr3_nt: TGTGCCAGCAGCCCGAAGGGGGTCGTAGAGACCCAGTACTTC; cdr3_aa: CASSPKGVVETQYF
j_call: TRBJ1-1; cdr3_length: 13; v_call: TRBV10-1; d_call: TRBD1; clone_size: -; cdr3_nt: TGCGCCAGCAGTGCGACAGGGAACACTGAGGCTTTCTTT; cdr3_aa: CASSATGNTEAFF
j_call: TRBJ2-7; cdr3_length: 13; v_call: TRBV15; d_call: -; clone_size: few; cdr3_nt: TGTGCCACCAGCAGAGGACAGTTCTACGAGCAGTACTTC; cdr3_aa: CATSRGQFYEQYF
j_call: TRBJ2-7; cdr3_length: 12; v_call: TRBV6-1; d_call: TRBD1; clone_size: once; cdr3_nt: TGTGCCAGCAGCGGGACAGGGTACGAGCAGTACTTC; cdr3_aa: CASSGTGYEQYF
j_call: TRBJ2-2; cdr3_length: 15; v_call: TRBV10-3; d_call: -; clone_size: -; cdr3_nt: TGTGCCATCAGTGATCGTCCGGGAAACACCGGGGAGCTGTTTTTT; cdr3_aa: CAISDRPGNTGELFF
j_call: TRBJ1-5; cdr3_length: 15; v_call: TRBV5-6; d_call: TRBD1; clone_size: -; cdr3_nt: TGTGCCAGCAGCTTTCGGGACAGCACCTATCAGCCCCAGCATTTT; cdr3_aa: CASSFRDSTYQPQHF
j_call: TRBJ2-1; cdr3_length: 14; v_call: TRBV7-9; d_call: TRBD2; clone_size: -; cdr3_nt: TGTGCCAGCAGCGGGACTAGCGACGACAATGAGCAGTTCTTC; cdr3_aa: CASSGTSDDNEQFF
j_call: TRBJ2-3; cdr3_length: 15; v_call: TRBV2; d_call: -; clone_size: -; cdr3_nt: TGTGCCAGCAGTGAAGGTCGGGTCTATGGGGATACGCAGTATTTT; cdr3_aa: CASSEGRVYGDTQYF